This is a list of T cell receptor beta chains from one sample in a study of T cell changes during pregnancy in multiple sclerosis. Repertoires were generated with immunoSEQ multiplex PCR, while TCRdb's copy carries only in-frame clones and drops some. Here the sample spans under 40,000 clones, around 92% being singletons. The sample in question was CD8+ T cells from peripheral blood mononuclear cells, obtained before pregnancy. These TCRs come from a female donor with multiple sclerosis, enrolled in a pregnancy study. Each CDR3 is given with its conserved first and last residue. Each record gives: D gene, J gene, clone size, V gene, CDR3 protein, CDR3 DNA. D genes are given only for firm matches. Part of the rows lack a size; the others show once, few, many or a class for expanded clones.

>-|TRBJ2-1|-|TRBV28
CASSLATTYNEQFF
TGTGCCAGCAGCTTAGCGACAACCTACAATGAGCAGTTCTTC
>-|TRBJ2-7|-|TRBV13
CASSLGRGWYEQYF
TGTGCCAGCAGCTTAGGCCGGGGGTGGTACGAGCAGTACTTC
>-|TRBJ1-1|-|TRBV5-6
CASSLDGGPEAFF
TGTGCCAGCAGCTTGGATGGTGGGCCTGAAGCTTTCTTT
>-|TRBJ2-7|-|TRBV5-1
CASSPQGFEQYF
TGCGCCAGCAGCCCGCAGGGTTTTGAGCAGTACTTC
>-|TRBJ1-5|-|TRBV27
CASSFSRWSNQPQHF
TGTGCCAGCAGTTTTTCCAGGTGGAGCAATCAGCCCCAGCATTTT
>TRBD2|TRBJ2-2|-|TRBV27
CASTRTSVNTGELFF
TGTGCCAGCACCCGGACTAGCGTGAACACCGGGGAGCTGTTTTTT
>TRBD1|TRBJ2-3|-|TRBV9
CASSADRGQDTQYF
TGTGCCAGCAGCGCGGACAGGGGGCAAGATACGCAGTATTTT
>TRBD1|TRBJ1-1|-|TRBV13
CASSSRGSTEAFF
TGTGCCAGCAGCTCCAGGGGGTCCACTGAAGCTTTCTTT
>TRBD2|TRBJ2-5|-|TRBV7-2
CASSLLVGLAGIQETQYF
TGTGCCAGCAGCTTGCTTGTGGGACTAGCGGGGATCCAAGAGACCCAGTACTTC
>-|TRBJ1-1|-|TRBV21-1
CASSIYSGTEAFF
TGTGCCAGCAGCATTTACTCAGGCACTGAAGCTTTCTTT
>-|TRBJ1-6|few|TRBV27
CASLTGNSPLHF
TGTGCCAGCCTCACGGGAAATTCACCCCTCCACTTT
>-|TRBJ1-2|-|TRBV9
CASSAPGTGSYGYTF
TGTGCCAGCAGCGCCCCGGGTACAGGGAGCTATGGCTACACCTTC
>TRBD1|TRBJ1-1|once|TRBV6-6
CASLQTGELRAFF
TGTGCCAGCCTACAGACAGGGGAGTTGCGAGCTTTCTTT
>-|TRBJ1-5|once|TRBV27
CASSLYQGHQPQHF
TGTGCCAGCAGTTTATATCAGGGTCATCAGCCCCAGCATTTT
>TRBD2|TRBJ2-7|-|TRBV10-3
CAISESSGGGAYEQYF
TGTGCCATCAGTGAGTCGAGTGGTGGGGGGGCCTACGAGCAGTACTTC
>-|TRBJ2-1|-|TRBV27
CATRAYNEQFF
TGTGCCACCCGGGCCTACAATGAGCAGTTCTTC
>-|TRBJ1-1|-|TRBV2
CASSGRRTEAFF
TGTGCCAGCAGTGGTAGGAGGACTGAAGCTTTCTTT
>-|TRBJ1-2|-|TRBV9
CASSVGTAPSYGYTF
TGTGCCAGCAGCGTAGGGACAGCACCTAGCTATGGCTACACCTTC
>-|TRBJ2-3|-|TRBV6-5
CASSSRGGRTDTQYF
TGTGCCAGCAGTTCCCGAGGGGGTCGCACAGATACGCAGTATTTT
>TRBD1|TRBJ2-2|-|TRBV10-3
CAISVGDRNTGELFF
TGTGCCATCAGTGTAGGGGACAGGAACACCGGGGAGCTGTTTTTT
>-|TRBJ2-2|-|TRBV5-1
CASSLGAVNTGELFF
TGCGCCAGCAGCTTGGGAGCGGTGAACACCGGGGAGCTGTTTTTT
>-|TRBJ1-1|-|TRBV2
CASSELWQGLGNTEAFF
TGTGCCAGCAGTGAGTTATGGCAGGGCCTGGGGAACACTGAAGCTTTCTTT
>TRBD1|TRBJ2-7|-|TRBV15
CATSRLGQGYEQYF
TGTGCCACCAGCAGACTCGGACAGGGATACGAGCAGTACTTC
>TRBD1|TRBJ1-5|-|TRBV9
CASSVEGRGNQPQHF
TGTGCCAGCAGCGTAGAGGGCAGGGGGAATCAGCCCCAGCATTTT
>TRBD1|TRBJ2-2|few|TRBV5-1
CASRPLLQGASGTGELFF
TGCGCCAGCAGACCCCTCCTACAGGGGGCAAGTGGCACCGGGGAGCTGTTTTTT
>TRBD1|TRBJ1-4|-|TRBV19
CASTPQLQGWHEKLFF
TGTGCCAGTACCCCCCAATTACAGGGGTGGCATGAAAAACTGTTTTTT